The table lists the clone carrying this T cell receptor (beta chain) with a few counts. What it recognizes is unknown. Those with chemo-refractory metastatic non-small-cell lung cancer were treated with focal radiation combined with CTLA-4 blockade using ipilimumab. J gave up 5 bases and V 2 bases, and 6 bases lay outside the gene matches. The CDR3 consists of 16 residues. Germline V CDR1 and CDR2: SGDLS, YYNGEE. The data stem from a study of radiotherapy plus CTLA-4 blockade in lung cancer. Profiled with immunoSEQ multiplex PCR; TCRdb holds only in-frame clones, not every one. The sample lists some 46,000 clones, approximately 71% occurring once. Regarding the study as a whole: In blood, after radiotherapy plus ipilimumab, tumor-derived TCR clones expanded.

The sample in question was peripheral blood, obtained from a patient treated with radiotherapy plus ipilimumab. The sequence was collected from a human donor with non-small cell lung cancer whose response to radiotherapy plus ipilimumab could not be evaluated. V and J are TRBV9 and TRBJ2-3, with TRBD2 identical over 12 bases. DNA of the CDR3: TGTGCCAGCAGCGTGCTAGCGGGGGGGCGGGGAGATACGCAGTATTTT. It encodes CASSVLAGGRGDTQYF.